Listed below are T cell receptor beta chains from one sample, sequenced in a study of T-cell reconstitution after alpha-beta-depleted transplantation in children. TCRdb ran MiXCR on the PCR reads and lists one entry per CDR3 protein. The sample holds more than 200,000 distinct CDR3 sequences, about 25% seen once. The specimen was PBMCs, collected before TCRalphabeta/CD19-depleted stem cell transplant. The source of these receptors is a girl aged 2-10 years with Fanconi anemia, due to receive a stem cell transplant. CDR3s include the opening cysteine and the closing phenylalanine or tryptophan. The D gene is left open where the match is weak. Size is stated for part of the rows, as once, few or many counts, or as a class when the clone is expanded.

V	D	size	J	length	DNA	CDR3
TRBV4-1	TRBD2	few	TRBJ2-5	11	TGCGCCAGCAGCTCCGGGGGGGCCCAGTACTTC	CASSSGGAQYF
TRBV29-1	TRBD1	many	TRBJ2-7	12	TGCAGCGTTGAGGACAGGGGTTACGAGCAGTACTTC	CSVEDRGYEQYF
TRBV27	TRBD2	few	TRBJ2-7	16	TGTGCCAGCAGCTTCGCGGGCGGGGGTCCCCTCTACGAGCAGTACTTC	CASSFAGGGPLYEQYF
TRBV29-1	TRBD1	many	TRBJ2-7	14	TGCAGCGTTGGCCTCCTCGGGACAGTCTACGAGCAGTACTTC	CSVGLLGTVYEQYF
TRBV6-5	NA	NA	TRBJ2-7	14	TGTGCCAGCAGTTTGACTAGTTTAGTCGACGAGCAGTACTTC	CASSLTSLVDEQYF
TRBV11-2	NA	NA	TRBJ1-6	15	TGTGCCAGCAGCCCAACAACAGGGAGCAATTCACCCCTCCACTTT	CASSPTTGSNSPLHF
TRBV20-1	TRBD2	few	TRBJ2-7	14	TGCAGTGCGCATGGGACTAGCGCATCCTACGAGCAGTACTTC	CSAHGTSASYEQYF
TRBV7-7	TRBD1	many	TRBJ2-2	14	TGTGCCAGCAGCATAGGACAGGTTCACGGGGAGCTGTTTTTT	CASSIGQVHGELFF
TRBV9	NA	many	TRBJ2-1	16	TGTGCCAGCAGCGTAGGTAGTCCCCCTCACTACAATGAGCAGTTCTTC	CASSVGSPPHYNEQFF
TRBV12-3/TRBV12-4	NA	NA	TRBJ2-5	14	TGTGCCAGCAGTTTGGGGGGCAGTGACGAGACCCAGTACTTC	CASSLGGSDETQYF
TRBV20-1	NA	NA	TRBJ2-3	17	TGCAGTGCTACCTCGGCGTCTATGTGGGGGAACACAGATACGCAGTATTTT	CSATSASMWGNTDTQYF
TRBV20-1	NA	many	TRBJ1-1	15	TGCAGTGCTAGAGATGGTCCAGGGATGAACACTGAAGCTTTCTTT	CSARDGPGMNTEAFF
TRBV18	TRBD1	few	TRBJ1-2	15	TGTGCCAGCTCACAACCGGGACAGGGGAACTATGGCTACACCTTC	CASSQPGQGNYGYTF
TRBV29-1	TRBD1	NA	TRBJ1-1	14	TGCAGCGTTGATCCAGGGGGCATGAACACTGAAGCTTTCTTT	CSVDPGGMNTEAFF
TRBV29-1	NA	many	TRBJ2-3	16	TGCAGCGTTGAAGACAATGATAGGGTCGGGACAGATACGCAGTATTTT	CSVEDNDRVGTDTQYF
TRBV28	TRBD2	NA	TRBJ2-3	15	TGTGCCAGCAGTGGTCTAGCGGGAGTGATTGATACGCAGTATTTT	CASSGLAGVIDTQYF
TRBV6-4	NA	few	TRBJ2-5	16	TGTGCCAGCAGTGACTTGGACATGGGGAAATGGGAGACCCAGTACTTC	CASSDLDMGKWETQYF
TRBV10-3	TRBD2	many	TRBJ2-1	17	TGTGCCATCAGTGAGCGGGCTAGCGGGGGCTCCTACAATGAGCAGTTCTTC	CAISERASGGSYNEQFF
TRBV20-1	NA	many	TRBJ2-3	11	TGCAGTGCGGGACTTGAGGGTACGCAGTATTTT	CSAGLEGTQYF
TRBV7-3	NA	few	TRBJ2-3	14	TGTGCCAGCAGCCCAAACAGGGGGGGCGGTCCGCAGTATTTT	CASSPNRGGGPQYF
TRBV29-1	NA	NA	TRBJ2-5	13	TGCAGCGACCTCAGGGTGGGCCAAGAGACCCAGTACTTC	CSDLRVGQETQYF
TRBV14	TRBD2	few	TRBJ2-1	15	TGTGCCAGCAGCCTCAGGCGGGAGGGGTACAATGAGCAGTTCTTC	CASSLRREGYNEQFF
TRBV7-2	NA	few	TRBJ2-7	13	TGTGCCAGCAGCTTAGAGGGGTACTACGAGCAGTACTTC	CASSLEGYYEQYF
TRBV6-1	TRBD1	NA	TRBJ2-5	14	TGTGCCAGCAGAAGGGACAGGGTTTCGGAGACCCAGTACTTC	CASRRDRVSETQYF
TRBV6-1	NA	NA	TRBJ2-2	14	TGTGCCAGGCGGTTTCTCGCGAACACCGGGGAGCTGTTTTTT	CARRFLANTGELFF
TRBV4-2	TRBD2	few	TRBJ2-2	17	TGTGCCAGCAGCCAAGATCGTCGGGGGGCGAACACCGGGGAGCTGTTTTTT	CASSQDRRGANTGELFF
TRBV5-1	TRBD1	NA	TRBJ2-7	15	TGCGCCAGCAGCCTGGGGACAGATTACTCCTACGAGCAGTACTTC	CASSLGTDYSYEQYF